The 27 T cell receptor beta chains reported below all come from one sample, sequenced in a study of blood T cell repertoires in COVID-19. Sequencing used immunoSEQ multiplex PCR; TCRdb keeps in-frame clones, though not all of them. The sample lists roughly 360,000 clones; 88% were seen once. Sequencing was done on a sample of PBMCs or T cells enriched from blood (not recorded which). The receptors shown here come from a woman in her 30s with acute COVID-19.

V is TRBV19 and J is TRBJ2-7; D is ambiguous. Germline CDR1 LNHDA, CDR2 SQIVND (reference sequence). There are 14 residues in the CDR3. V was pared by 3 bases and J by 0 bases, with 9 bases between. The CDR3 reads CASSIDRSSYEQYF. CDR3 nucleotide sequence: TGTGCCAGTAGTATTGATAGGAGCTCCTACGAGCAGTACTTC.

V gene TRBV5-1 combines with J gene TRBJ1-1; D is ambiguous. In germline, CDR1 is SGHRS, CDR2 YFSETQ. CDR3 size: 15 residues. The V gene lost 0 bases and the J gene lost 1 base, with 10 bases spanning the gap. CDR3 nucleotides: TGCGCCAGCAGCTTGGATCTGGGGAGGAACACTGAAGCTTTCTTT. Its protein product is CASSLDLGRNTEAFF.

The rearrangement links TRBV7-2 to TRBJ1-3; tentatively, D is TRBD1 (5 bases). From germline, CDR1 is SGHTA and CDR2 FQGNSA. The CDR3 has 14 amino acids. Deletions cut 3 bases from V and 4 bases from J, with 10 bases between. The CDR3 here is CASSFLAGGNTIYF. The CDR3 bases are TGTGCCAGCAGCTTCCTGGCAGGGGGAAACACCATATATTTT.

The chain is built from TRBV12-3 or TRBV12-4 and TRBJ2-1, with TRBD1 identical over 9 bases. There are 12 residues in the CDR3. J gave up 9 bases and V 6 bases, and 3 bases lay outside the gene matches. The CDR3 region is CASSPTGGEQFF. CDR3 nucleotides: TGTGCCAGCAGCCCGACAGGGGGTGAGCAGTTCTTC.

This rearrangement joins TRBV7-9 to TRBJ1-2; D is unclear. The CDR3 spans 12 residues. In germline, CDR1 is SEHNR, CDR2 FQNEAQ (reference sequence). The ends were cut back, 3 bases at V and 2 bases at J, with 4 bases in the middle. CDR3 in DNA: TGTGCCAGCAGCTTCCGGAACTATGGCTACACCTTC. Protein product: CASSFRNYGYTF.

The chain couples TRBV29-1 to TRBJ2-2; the D gene is possibly TRBD2 (5 bases). The germline V gene encodes CDR1 SQVTM and CDR2 ANQGSEA. V was pared by 5 bases and J by 5 bases, with 9 bases between. This CDR3 comprises 12 residues. DNA for the CDR3: TGCAGCGTTTCACGAGGGACCGGGGAGCTGTTTTTT. This sequence encodes CSVSRGTGELFF.

The genes are TRBV18 and TRBJ2-2, with D possibly being TRBD2 (5 bases). CDR3 size: 16 residues. V was clipped by 3 bases and J by 4 bases, with 15 bases between them. Germline V CDR1 and CDR2: KGHSH, LQKENI. The CDR3 DNA reads as TGTGCCAGCTCACCTCGGTGGGAACGGGGCACCGGGGAGCTGTTTTTT. Translating it yields CASSPRWERGTGELFF.

V usage is TRBV5-1 and J usage is TRBJ2-7; 11 bases map to TRBD2. Germline CDR1 SGHRS, CDR2 YFSETQ. J lost 3 bases, V lost 3 bases, and 8 bases had no gene match. The CDR3 length is 16 residues. The CDR3 reads CASSSAPSGGFYEQYF. CDR3 coding DNA: TGCGCCAGCAGCTCCGCCCCTAGCGGGGGGTTCTACGAGCAGTACTTC.

V usage is TRBV21-1 and J usage is TRBJ1-3. TRBV21-1 is a known pseudogene. This CDR3 comprises 14 residues. The CDR3 loop is CASRERANENTIYF. In DNA, the CDR3 is TGTGCCAGCAGGGAGAGAGCTAATGAAAACACCATATATTTT.

The CDR3 DNA is TGTGCCAGCAGCTTAGGCCTAGCGGGGGGGCCGTTGGCCTACGAGCAGTACTTC. Protein sequence: CASSLGLAGGPLAYEQYF. This chain connects TRBV7-9 to TRBJ2-7, with 12 nucleotides matching TRBD2. Germline V gives CDR1 SEHNR, CDR2 FQNEAQ (reference sequence). Germline trimming cut 1 base from V and 2 bases from J; bases unmatched to any gene: 9. This CDR3 has 18 residues.

V and J are TRBV9 and TRBJ2-1; 7 bases map to TRBD2. In germline, CDR1 is SGDLS, CDR2 YYNGEE. The CDR3 length is 15 residues. With V trimmed by 2 bases and J by 8 bases, 10 bases remained unmatched. Here the CDR3 DNA reads TGTGCCAGCAGCGTCGGGACTACTGTCTGGGATGAGCAGTTCTTC. This translates into CASSVGTTVWDEQFF.

The rearrangement joins TRBV19 to TRBJ1-1; 9 bases line up with TRBD1. The CDR3 is made up of 15 amino acids. The V and J ends lost 3 bases and 0 bases, in that order; junction bases with no gene match: 2. Germline CDR1 reads LNHDA; CDR2 reads SQIVND (reference sequence). The CDR3 nucleotides read TGTGCCAGTAGTATGGACAGGGGCATGAACACTGAAGCTTTCTTT. This codes for CASSMDRGMNTEAFF.

This chain connects TRBV2 to TRBJ2-2, with D perhaps matching TRBD1 (5 bases). Germline V gene data show CDR1 as SNHLY and CDR2 as FYNNEI. The V and J ends lost 4 bases and 5 bases respectively, with 17 bases between them. The CDR3 sequence is 16 residues long. The CDR3 DNA reads as TGTGCCAGCAGTGTTAATAGCATATCAGGGACCGGGGAGCTGTTTTTT. Protein: CASSVNSISGTGELFF.

V gene TRBV10-3 combines with J gene TRBJ1-1; TRBD1 is a possible D gene (6 bases). Germline CDR1 ENHRY, CDR2 SYGVKD. The V end was cut by 4 bases, the J end by 2 bases, with 20 bases between. This CDR3 has 17 amino acids. CDR3 protein: CAISGPPQGTLNTEAFF. The CDR3 DNA sequence: TGTGCCATCAGTGGACCACCTCAGGGGACCCTCAACACTGAAGCTTTCTTT.

The chain's CDR3 is CASSLPLQGMNTEAFF. As DNA, the CDR3 is TGCGCCAGCAGCTTGCCTTTACAGGGGATGAACACTGAAGCTTTCTTT. The V gene is TRBV5-1, the J gene TRBJ1-1; 7 nucleotides line up with TRBD1. The CDR3 spans 16 residues. Germline trimming cut 1 base from V and 0 bases from J; bases unmatched to any gene: 6. Per the germline V gene, CDR1 is SGHRS and CDR2 is YFSETQ.

The rearrangement joins TRBV5-1 to TRBJ2-5; a weak D match, TRBD2 (5 bases). This CDR3 is built from 16 residues. CDR1 SGHRS and CDR2 YFSETQ come from the germline V gene. V lost 2 bases and J lost 5, with 19 bases in between. The DNA for the CDR3 is TGCGCCAGCAGCTTTGGCCCGGGATCCTTTGGGGAGACCCAGTACTTC. Amino acid sequence: CASSFGPGSFGETQYF.

This sequence joins TRBV4-2 and TRBJ2-1; TRBD1 matches 9 bases. Germline V gene lookup returns CDR1 LGHNA and CDR2 YNFKEQ. The CDR3 runs to 16 residues. The trim removed 3 bases at V and 4 bases at J, leaving 7 bases unmatched. CDR3 nucleotide sequence: TGTGCCAGCAGCCACCTTGGACAGGGGTCATACAATGAGCAGTTCTTC. As protein: CASSHLGQGSYNEQFF.

The rearrangement uses TRBV30 and TRBJ1-5; D gene uncertain. The CDR3 totals 13 residues. V was trimmed by 0 bases and J by 5 bases, leaving 8 bases between them. CDR1 is GTSNPN and CDR2 is SVGIG in the germline V gene (reference sequence). The CDR3 nucleotides are TGTGCCTGGAGTGTTGGTAGAGATCAGCCCCAGCATTTT. As protein: CAWSVGRDQPQHF. Full variable domain (rest looked up from reference TRBV30 and TRBJ1-5): SQTIHQWPATLVQPVGSPLSLECTVEGTSNPNLYWYRQAAGRGLQLLFYSVGIGQISSEVPQNLSASRPQDRQFILSSKKLLLSDSGFYLCAWSVGRDQPQHFGDGTRLSIL.

This chain connects TRBV6-5 to TRBJ1-2; maybe TRBD1 (6 bases). Germline V lookup: CDR1 MNHEY, CDR2 SVGAGI. The CDR3 sequence is 15 residues long. Trimming pared 6 bases from V and 5 bases from J, leaving 19 bases between. The CDR3: CASSRGGDSLYGYTF. The CDR3 nucleotides read TGTGCCAGCAGCCGGGGGGGCGATAGTTTGTATGGCTACACCTTC.

V usage is TRBV5-1 and J usage is TRBJ1-4, with a weak D call TRBD1 (5 bases). The CDR3 sequence is 14 residues long. Germline CDR1 reads SGHRS; CDR2 reads YFSETQ. The V end was cut by 4 bases, the J end by 10 bases, with 17 bases between. CDR3 sequence: CASSPGRDLGKLFF. In DNA form, the CDR3 reads TGCGCCAGCAGCCCCGGGAGGGACCTTGGAAAACTGTTTTTT. The full variable domain, completed using reference TRBV5-1 and TRBJ1-4, is KAGVTQTPRYLIKTRGQQVTLSCSPISGHRSVSWYQQTPGQGLQFLFEYFSETQRNKGNFPGRFSGRQFSNSRSEMNVSTLELGDSALYLCASSPGRDLGKLFFGSGTQLSVL.

This clone came up a few times. In DNA, the CDR3 is TGTGCCAGCAGCCCCTCGGGGGGCCACACCGGGGAGCTGTTTTTT. The encoded protein is CASSPSGGHTGELFF. V gene TRBV9 combines with J gene TRBJ2-2; possible D gene TRBD2, 7 bases. Germline loops: CDR1 SGDLS, CDR2 YYNGEE. The V and J ends lost 4 bases and 3 bases respectively, with 13 bases between them. The CDR3 consists of 15 residues.

V and J are TRBV24-1 and TRBJ2-7; 10 nucleotides agree with TRBD1. Losses at the gene ends were 9 bases for V and 2 bases for J; bases not matched to a gene: 3. Germline V gene data show CDR1 as KGHDR and CDR2 as SFDVKD. The CDR3 loop spans 13 amino acids. Written as DNA, the CDR3 is TGTGCCACCTCCGGGACAGGGGCCTACGAGCAGTACTTC. Encoded protein: CATSGTGAYEQYF.

V gene TRBV2 combines with J gene TRBJ1-3; the match to TRBD1 covers 8 bases. With V trimmed by 3 bases and J by 8 bases, 6 bases remained unmatched. The CDR3 totals 14 residues. From germline, CDR1 is SNHLY and CDR2 FYNNEI. CDR3 region: CASSDSGGRDTIYF. Written as DNA, the CDR3 is TGTGCCAGCAGTGATTCAGGGGGCCGGGACACCATATATTTT.

The genes are TRBV7-9 and TRBJ2-1; TRBD1 might be the D (6 bases). The V gene's germline CDR1 is SEHNR and CDR2 FQNEAQ (reference sequence). V lost 3 bases and J 0 bases, leaving 15 bases between the germline ends. This CDR3 has 17 amino acids. The CDR3 DNA is TGTGCCAGCAGCTTTGTACAGGGTTTCGTCTCCTACAATGAGCAGTTCTTC. This gives the protein CASSFVQGFVSYNEQFF.

The genes are TRBV18 and TRBJ1-5; TRBD1 aligns across 7 bases. The CDR3 length is 15 residues. Trimming at V came to 3 bases and at J to 3 bases, leaving 5 bases not matched to a gene. Per germline, CDR1 KGHSH and CDR2 LQKENI. CDR3 coding DNA: TGTGCCAGCTCACCTTCGACAGGGAACAATCAGCCCCAGCATTTT. Translated: CASSPSTGNNQPQHF.

The genes are TRBV12-5 and TRBJ2-7, with D perhaps TRBD1 (6 bases). The V gene's germline CDR1 is LGHNT and CDR2 FRNRAP. The V and J ends lost 5 bases and 5 bases respectively, with 13 bases between them. CDR3 length: 13 residues. CDR3 sequence (DNA): TGTGCTAGTGGTAGTCAGGGGCGCGACGAGCAGTACTTC. Translating it yields CASGSQGRDEQYF.

This sequence joins TRBV19 and TRBJ2-5; 9 bases align to TRBD1. Per germline, CDR1 LNHDA and CDR2 SQIVND (reference sequence). V lost 7 bases, J lost 1 base, and 7 bases stayed unmatched. The CDR3 length is 15 residues. CDR3 sequence (DNA): TGTGCCAGTATGAGGACAGGGGTTCGCCAAGAGACCCAGTACTTC. Its translation is CASMRTGVRQETQYF.